The following is a T cell receptor beta chain sequence with its context. This specimen comes from a study of blood T cell repertoires in COVID-19. Study details: Samples came from the United States, Italy and Spain, spanning acute and convalescent COVID-19. Nucleic acid was either cDNA or gDNA, and it came from T cells, B-cell-depleted T cells, or PBMCs.

The V and J ends lost 4 bases and 8 bases, in that order; junction bases with no gene match: 3. CDR3 size: 12 residues. Per germline, CDR1 MNHEY and CDR2 SVGEGT. Original processing methods: Reference gene primer amplification yielded estimated nucleated cell counts. Only in-frame clones appear in the TCRdb table, and some are missing; sequencing was by immunoSEQ multiplex PCR. The DNA gave D and trimming, while V, J and clone size come from that table. The table shows just over 250,000 clones, with around 84% occurring only once. Participants spanned ages about 18 to 95 years and resided in fewer than 30 US areas.

This clonotype originated in a man aged 30-40 years with acute COVID-19. The sequenced material came from PBMCs or T cells enriched from blood (not recorded which). The chain couples TRBV6-2 or TRBV6-3 to TRBJ1-2, with 8 nucleotides matching TRBD1. Written as DNA, the CDR3 is TGTGCCAGCAGTTCCCGGACAGGGGGCTACACCTTC. The encoded protein is CASSSRTGGYTF.